The present TCR beta chain was sequenced within a study of blood T cell repertoires in COVID-19. In germline, CDR1 is SGHTA, CDR2 FQGNSA. CDR3 size: 17 residues. Trimming cost V 5 bases and J 1 base; bases outside gene matches: 10. Some clones are missing from TCRdb's copy, which holds only in-frame ones; the method was immunoSEQ multiplex PCR. The table includes around 150,000 clones, 65% to 85% detected once. This chain links TRBV7-2 with TRBJ2-3, with TRBD1 matching over 9 bases. The sequence was obtained from a man between 35 and 55 years old who had recovered from COVID-19. The specimen was PBMCs or T cells enriched from blood (not recorded which). CDR3 nucleotides: TGTGCCAGCAGCCCCGGACAGGGGATTACCCGCACAGATACGCAGTATTTT. Its translation is CASSPGQGITRTDTQYF.